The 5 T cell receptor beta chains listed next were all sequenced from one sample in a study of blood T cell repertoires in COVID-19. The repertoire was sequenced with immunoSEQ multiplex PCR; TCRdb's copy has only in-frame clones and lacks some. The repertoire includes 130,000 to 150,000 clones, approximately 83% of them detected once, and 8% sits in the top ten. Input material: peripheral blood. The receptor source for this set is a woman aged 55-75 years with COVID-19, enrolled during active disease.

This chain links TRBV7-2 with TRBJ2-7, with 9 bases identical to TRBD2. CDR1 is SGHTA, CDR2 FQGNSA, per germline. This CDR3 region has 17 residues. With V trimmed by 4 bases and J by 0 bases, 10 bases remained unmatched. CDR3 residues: CASSSRSGGTLSYEQYF. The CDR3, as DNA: TGTGCCAGCAGCTCTAGGAGCGGGGGGACTCTCTCCTACGAGCAGTACTTC.

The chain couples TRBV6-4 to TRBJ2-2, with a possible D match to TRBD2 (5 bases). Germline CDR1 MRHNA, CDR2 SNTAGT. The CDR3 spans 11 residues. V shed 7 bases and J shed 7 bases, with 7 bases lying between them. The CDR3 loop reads CASNRDGELFF. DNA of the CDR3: TGTGCCAGCAATCGGGACGGGGAGCTGTTTTTT.

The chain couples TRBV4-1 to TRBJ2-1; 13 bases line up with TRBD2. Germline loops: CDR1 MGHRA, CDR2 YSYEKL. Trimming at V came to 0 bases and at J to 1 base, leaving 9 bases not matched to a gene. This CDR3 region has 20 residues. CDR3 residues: CASSQEPLAGGPRSYNEQFF. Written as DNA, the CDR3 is TGCGCCAGCAGCCAAGAACCACTAGCGGGGGGGCCTCGTTCCTACAATGAGCAGTTCTTC.

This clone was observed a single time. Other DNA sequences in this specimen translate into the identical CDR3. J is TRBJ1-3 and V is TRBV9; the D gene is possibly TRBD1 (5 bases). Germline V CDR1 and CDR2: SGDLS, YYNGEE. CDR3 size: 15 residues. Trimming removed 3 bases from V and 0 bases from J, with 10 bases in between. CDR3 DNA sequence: TGTGCCAGCAGCGCCGCCGGGGGCTCTGGAAACACCATATATTTT. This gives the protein CASSAAGGSGNTIYF.

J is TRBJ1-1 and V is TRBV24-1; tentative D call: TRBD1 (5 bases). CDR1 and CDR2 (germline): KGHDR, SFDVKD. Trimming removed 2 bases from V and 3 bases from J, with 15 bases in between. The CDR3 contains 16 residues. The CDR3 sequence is CATSDSGHGRDTEAFF. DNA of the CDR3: TGTGCCACCAGTGATTCCGGACACGGGAGGGACACTGAAGCTTTCTTT.